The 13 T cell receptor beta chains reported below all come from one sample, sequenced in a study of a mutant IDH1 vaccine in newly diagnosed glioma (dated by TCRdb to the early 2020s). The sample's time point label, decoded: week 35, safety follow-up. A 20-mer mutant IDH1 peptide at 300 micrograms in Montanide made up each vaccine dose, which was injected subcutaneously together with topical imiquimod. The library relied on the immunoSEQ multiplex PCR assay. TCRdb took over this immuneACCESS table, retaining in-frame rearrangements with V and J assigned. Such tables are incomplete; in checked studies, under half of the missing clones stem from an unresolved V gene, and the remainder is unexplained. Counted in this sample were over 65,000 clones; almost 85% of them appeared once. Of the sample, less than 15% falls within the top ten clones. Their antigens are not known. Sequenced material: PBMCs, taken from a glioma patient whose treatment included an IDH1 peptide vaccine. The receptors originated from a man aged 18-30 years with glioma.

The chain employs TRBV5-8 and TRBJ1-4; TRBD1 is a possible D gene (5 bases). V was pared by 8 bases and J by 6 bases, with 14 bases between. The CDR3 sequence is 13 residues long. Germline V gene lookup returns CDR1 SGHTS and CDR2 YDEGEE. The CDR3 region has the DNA TGTGCCAGTATTGGTCAGGGTGATGAAAAACTGTTTTTT. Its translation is CASIGQGDEKLFF. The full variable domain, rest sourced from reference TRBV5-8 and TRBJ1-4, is EAGVTQSPTHLIKTRGQQATLRCSPISGHTSVYWYQQALGLGLQFLLWYDEGEERNRGNFPPRFSGRQFPNYSSELNVNALELEDSALYLCASIGQGDEKLFFGSGTQLSVL.

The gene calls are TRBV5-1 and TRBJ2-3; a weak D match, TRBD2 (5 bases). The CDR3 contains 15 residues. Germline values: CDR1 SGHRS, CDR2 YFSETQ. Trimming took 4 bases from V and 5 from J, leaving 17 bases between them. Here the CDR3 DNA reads TGCGCCAGCAGCCCATTCGGGAAGGCAGGAGATACGCAGTATTTT. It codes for CASSPFGKAGDTQYF.

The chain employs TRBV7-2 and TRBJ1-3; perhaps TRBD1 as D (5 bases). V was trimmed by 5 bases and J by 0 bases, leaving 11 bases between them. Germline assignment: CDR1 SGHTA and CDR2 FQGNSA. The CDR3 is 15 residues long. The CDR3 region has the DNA TGTGCCAGCAGCCGCCAAGGGGACTCTGGAAACACCATATATTTT. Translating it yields CASSRQGDSGNTIYF.

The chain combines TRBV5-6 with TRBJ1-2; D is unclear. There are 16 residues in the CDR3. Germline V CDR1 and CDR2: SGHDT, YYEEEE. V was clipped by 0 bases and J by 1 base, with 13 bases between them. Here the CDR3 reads CASSLETYQSNYGYTF. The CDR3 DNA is TGTGCCAGCAGCTTGGAGACGTATCAAAGTAACTATGGCTACACCTTC.

The DNA of the CDR3 is TGTGCCAGCAGCCGGGGGGTCGTGGGGCCTTACGAGCAGTACTTC. It yields the protein CASSRGVVGPYEQYF. The chain combines TRBV5-6 with TRBJ2-7, with TRBD2 matching 7 bases. The CDR3 spans 15 residues. Germline lookup yields CDR1 SGHDT and CDR2 YYEEEE. Germline trimming cut 4 bases from V and 4 bases from J; bases unmatched to any gene: 11.

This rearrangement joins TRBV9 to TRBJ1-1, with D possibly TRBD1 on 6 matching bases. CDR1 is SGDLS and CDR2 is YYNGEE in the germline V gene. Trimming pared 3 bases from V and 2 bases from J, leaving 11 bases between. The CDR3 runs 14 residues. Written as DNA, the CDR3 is TGTGCCAGCAGCGAACAGGGCCATAACACTGAAGCTTTCTTT. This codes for CASSEQGHNTEAFF.

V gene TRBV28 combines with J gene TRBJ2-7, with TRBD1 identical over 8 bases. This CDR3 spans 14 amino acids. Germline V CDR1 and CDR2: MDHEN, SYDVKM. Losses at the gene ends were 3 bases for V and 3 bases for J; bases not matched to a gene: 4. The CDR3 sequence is CASSFRGPLYEQYF. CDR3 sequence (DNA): TGTGCCAGCAGTTTCAGGGGGCCCCTCTACGAGCAGTACTTC.

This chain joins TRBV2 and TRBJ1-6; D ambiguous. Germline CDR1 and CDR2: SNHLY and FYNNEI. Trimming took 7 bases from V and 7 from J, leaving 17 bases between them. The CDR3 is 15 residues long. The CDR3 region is CASILGSRKNSPLHF. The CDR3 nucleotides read TGTGCCAGCATATTAGGTAGCAGGAAAAATTCACCCCTCCACTTT.

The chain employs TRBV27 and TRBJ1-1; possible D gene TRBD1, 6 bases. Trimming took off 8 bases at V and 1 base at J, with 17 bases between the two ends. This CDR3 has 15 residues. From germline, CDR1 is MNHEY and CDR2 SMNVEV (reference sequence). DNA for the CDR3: TGTGCCAGCGGTGGAGTTGGGGGCAGGAACACTGAAGCTTTCTTT. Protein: CASGGVGGRNTEAFF.

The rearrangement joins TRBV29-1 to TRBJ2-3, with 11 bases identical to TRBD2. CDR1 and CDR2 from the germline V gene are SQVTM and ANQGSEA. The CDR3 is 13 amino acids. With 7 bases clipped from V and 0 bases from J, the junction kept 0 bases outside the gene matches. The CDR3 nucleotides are TGCAGCGCTAGCGGGGGGAGCACAGATACGCAGTATTTT. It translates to CSASGGSTDTQYF.

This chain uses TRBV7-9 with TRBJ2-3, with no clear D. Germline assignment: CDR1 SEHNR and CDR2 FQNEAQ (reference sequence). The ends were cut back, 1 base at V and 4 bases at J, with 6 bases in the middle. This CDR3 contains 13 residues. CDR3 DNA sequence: TGTGCCAGCAGCTTAGTGGCTCCAGATACGCAGTATTTT. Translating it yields CASSLVAPDTQYF.

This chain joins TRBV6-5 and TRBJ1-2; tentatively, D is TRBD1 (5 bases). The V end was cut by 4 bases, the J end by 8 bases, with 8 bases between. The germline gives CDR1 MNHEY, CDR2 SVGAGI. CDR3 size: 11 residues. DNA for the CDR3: TGTGCCAGCAGTTCAGGGCCCGGCTACACCTTC. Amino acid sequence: CASSSGPGYTF.

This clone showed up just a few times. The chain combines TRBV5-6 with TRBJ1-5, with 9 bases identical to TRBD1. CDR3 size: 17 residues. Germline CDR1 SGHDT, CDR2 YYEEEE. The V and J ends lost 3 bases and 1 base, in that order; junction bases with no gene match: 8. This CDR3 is CASSSYRDRVSNQPQHF. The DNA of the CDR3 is TGTGCCAGCAGCTCCTACCGGGACAGGGTGAGCAATCAGCCCCAGCATTTT. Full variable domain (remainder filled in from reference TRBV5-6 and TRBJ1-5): DAGVTQSPTHLIKTRGQQVTLRCSPKSGHDTVSWYQQALGQGPQFIFQYYEEEERQRGNFPDRFSGHQFPNYSSELNVNALLLGDSALYLCASSSYRDRVSNQPQHFGDGTRLSIL.